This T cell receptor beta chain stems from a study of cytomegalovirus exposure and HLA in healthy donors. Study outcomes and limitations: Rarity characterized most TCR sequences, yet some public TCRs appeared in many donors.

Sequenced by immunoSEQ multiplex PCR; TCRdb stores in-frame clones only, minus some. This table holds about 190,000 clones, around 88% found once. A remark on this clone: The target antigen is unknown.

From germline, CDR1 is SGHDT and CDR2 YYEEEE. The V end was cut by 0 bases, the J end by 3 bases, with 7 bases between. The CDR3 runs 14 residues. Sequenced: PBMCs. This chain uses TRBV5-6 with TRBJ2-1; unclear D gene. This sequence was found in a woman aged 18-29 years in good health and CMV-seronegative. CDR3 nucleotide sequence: TGTGCCAGCAGCTTGGACGTCAGCTACAATGAGCAGTTCTTC. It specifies CASSLDVSYNEQFF.